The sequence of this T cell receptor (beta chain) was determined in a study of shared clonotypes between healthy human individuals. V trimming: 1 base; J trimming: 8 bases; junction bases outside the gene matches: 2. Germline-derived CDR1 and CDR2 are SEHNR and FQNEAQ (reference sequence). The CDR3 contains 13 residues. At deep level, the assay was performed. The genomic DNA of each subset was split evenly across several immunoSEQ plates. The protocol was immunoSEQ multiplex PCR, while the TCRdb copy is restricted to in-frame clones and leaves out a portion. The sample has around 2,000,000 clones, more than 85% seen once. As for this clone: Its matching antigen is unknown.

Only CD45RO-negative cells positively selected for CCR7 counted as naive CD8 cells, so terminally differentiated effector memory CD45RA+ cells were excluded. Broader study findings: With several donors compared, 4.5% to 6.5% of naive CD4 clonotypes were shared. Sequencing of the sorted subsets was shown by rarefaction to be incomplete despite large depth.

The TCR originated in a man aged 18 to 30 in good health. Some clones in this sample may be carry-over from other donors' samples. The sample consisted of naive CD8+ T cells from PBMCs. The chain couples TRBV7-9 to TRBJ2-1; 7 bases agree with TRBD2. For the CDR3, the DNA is TGTGCCAGCAGCTTAGTTCGGGGGGATGAGCAGTTCTTC. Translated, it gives CASSLVRGDEQFF.